The 30 T cell receptor beta chains presented below share a single source sample, sequenced in a study of blood T cell repertoires in COVID-19. Generated by immunoSEQ multiplex PCR, the TCRdb table keeps only in-frame clones and is missing some. Here the sample spans some 390,000 clones, 85% to 90% being singletons. The sequenced sample was PBMCs or T cells enriched from blood (not recorded which). All receptors derive from a man aged 25-40 years who had recovered from COVID-19.

The rearrangement joins TRBV2 to TRBJ2-7, with 7 bases that match TRBD2. The germline V gene has CDR1 SNHLY and CDR2 FYNNEI. V was clipped by 7 bases and J by 4 bases; unmatched bases: 7. This CDR3 has 13 residues. CDR3 residues: CASTAAGRYEQYF. The CDR3 bases are TGTGCCAGCACCGCAGCGGGACGGTACGAGCAGTACTTC.

Only a few counts were recorded for this clone. The chain links TRBV5-1 to TRBJ2-7; tentative D call: TRBD2 (5 bases). The CDR3 spans 14 residues. V lost 0 bases to trimming and J lost 3 bases, with 10 bases between them. Germline CDR1 SGHRS, CDR2 YFSETQ. The CDR3 spells CASSLASEDYEQYF. DNA for the CDR3: TGCGCCAGCAGCTTGGCCTCGGAGGACTACGAGCAGTACTTC.

V and J are TRBV11-2 and TRBJ2-1, with TRBD2 matching 11 bases. V trimming: 3 bases; J trimming: 9 bases; junction bases outside the gene matches: 10. The CDR3 is made up of 16 amino acids. The germline CDR1 and CDR2 sequences are SGHAT and FQNNGV. The CDR3 DNA reads as TGTGCCAGCAGCTTCGCGATAGCGGGAGGGCAGTTTGAGCAGTTCTTC. Translated: CASSFAIAGGQFEQFF. Complete variable domain (other parts from reference TRBV11-2 and TRBJ2-1): EAGVAQSPRYKIIEKRQSVAFWCNPISGHATLYWYQQILGQGPKLLIQFQNNGVVDDSQLPKDRFSAERLKGVDSTLKIQPAKLEDSAVYLCASSFAIAGGQFEQFFGPGTRLTVL.

A single count supports this clone. CDR3 DNA: TGTGCCAGCAGCCCAGGGGTACGGTACGAGCAGTACTTC. Its protein is CASSPGVRYEQYF. The rearrangement links TRBV3-1 (or the pseudogene TRBV3-2) to TRBJ2-7; a possible D gene is TRBD1 (6 bases). Germline values: CDR1 LGHDT, CDR2 YNNKEL (reference sequence). Trimming cost V 4 bases and J 4 bases, with 11 bases left between them. The CDR3 sequence is 13 residues long.

This clone was seen a single time. V is TRBV6-1 and J is TRBJ1-2; D call uncertain. The length of the CDR3 is 14 residues. The V and J ends lost 0 bases and 0 bases respectively, with 5 bases between them. CDR1 is MNHNS and CDR2 is SASEGT in the germline V gene. In DNA, the CDR3 is TGTGCCAGCAGTGAAGCGAGTCCTAACTATGGCTACACCTTC. It translates to CASSEASPNYGYTF.

In this sample, this clone turned up a few times. The chain is built from TRBV4-1 and TRBJ1-6; the D gene is possibly TRBD1 (6 bases). In germline, CDR1 is MGHRA, CDR2 YSYEKL. The CDR3 runs to 17 residues. Trimming pared 3 bases from V and 1 base from J, leaving 13 bases between. The CDR3 region is CASSQGRQVSYNSPLHF. The CDR3 nucleotides are TGCGCCAGCAGCCAGGGAAGACAGGTTTCCTATAATTCACCCCTCCACTTT.

The chain carries TRBV5-6 and TRBJ2-1; 7 bases fit TRBD2. CDR1 is SGHDT and CDR2 is YYEEEE in the germline V gene. The CDR3 is 16 residues long. J lost 6 bases, V lost 1 base, and 10 bases had no gene match. This CDR3 reads CASSLWMWLAANEQFF. The CDR3 region has the DNA TGTGCCAGCAGCTTGTGGATGTGGCTAGCGGCCAATGAGCAGTTCTTC.

The chain is built from TRBV5-1 and TRBJ1-3; D remains ambiguous. The CDR3 is 15 residues long. V gave up 0 bases and J gave up 0 bases, with 7 bases separating them. CDR1 and CDR2 (germline): SGHRS, YFSETQ. CDR3 protein: CASSLGASSGNTIYF. CDR3 DNA: TGCGCCAGCAGCTTGGGGGCGAGCTCTGGAAACACCATATATTTT.

This chain connects TRBV7-9 to TRBJ2-3; 12 bases fit TRBD2. The junction had 10 bases not matched to a gene; V was cut back by 4 bases and J by 2 bases. Germline CDR1 and CDR2: SEHNR and FQNEAQ (reference sequence). There are 18 residues in the CDR3. The CDR3 DNA reads TGTGCCAGCAGCTCCGGGACTAGCGGGTACGGGGTCACAGATACGCAGTATTTT. It translates to CASSSGTSGYGVTDTQYF.

The chain is built from TRBV5-1 and TRBJ1-2, with D unresolved. This CDR3 comprises 14 residues. Trimming cost V 0 bases and J 6 bases, with 12 bases left between them. Germline loops: CDR1 SGHRS, CDR2 YFSETQ. The chain's CDR3 is CASSLGAGEHGYTF. The CDR3, as DNA: TGCGCCAGCAGCTTGGGGGCAGGCGAGCATGGCTACACCTTC.

The chain employs TRBV29-1 and TRBJ2-2; tentatively, D is TRBD1 (5 bases). V shed 4 bases and J shed 1 base, with 13 bases lying between them. This CDR3 region has 15 residues. CDR1 is SQVTM, CDR2 ANQGSEA, per germline. DNA of the CDR3: TGCAGCGTTGGGGGCCTGGCGATGAACACCGGGGAGCTGTTTTTT. Its protein product is CSVGGLAMNTGELFF.

The rearrangement links TRBV7-2 to TRBJ2-3; D might be TRBD2 (5 bases). The CDR3 is 15 residues long. Looked up from germline, CDR1 is SGHTA and CDR2 is FQGNSA. Trimming removed 0 bases from V and 5 bases from J, with 12 bases in between. CDR3 amino acids: CASSLAVEELDTQYF. The CDR3 nucleotides read TGTGCCAGCAGCTTAGCGGTGGAGGAGTTAGATACGCAGTATTTT.

The V gene is TRBV29-1, the J gene TRBJ1-2; 10 nucleotides agree with TRBD1. This CDR3 has 13 amino acids. V lost 6 bases and J lost 8; bases outside the gene matches: 9. Germline V gives CDR1 SQVTM, CDR2 ANQGSEA. This CDR3 is CSVEDRGKGGYTF. Written as DNA, the CDR3 is TGCAGCGTAGAGGACAGGGGGAAGGGCGGCTACACCTTC.

J is TRBJ2-1 and V is TRBV28, with TRBD1 identical over 12 bases. The germline V gene has CDR1 MDHEN and CDR2 SYDVKM. The CDR3 length is 15 residues. V dropped 5 bases and J dropped 9; count of bases not matched to a gene: 8. The DNA for the CDR3 is TGTGCCAGCAGTATGGGACAGGGGGCATTTTCTGAGCAGTTCTTC. It encodes CASSMGQGAFSEQFF.

The chain is built from TRBV27 and TRBJ1-2, with unresolved D. The CDR3 covers 16 residues. Trimming pared 1 base from V and 0 bases from J, leaving 12 bases between. From germline, CDR1 is MNHEY and CDR2 SMNVEV (reference sequence). This CDR3 reads CASSLYTPPTNYGYTF. CDR3 sequence (DNA): TGTGCCAGCAGTTTATACACACCTCCCACTAACTATGGCTACACCTTC.

In the case of this clone: At the DNA level, this CDR3 is encoded by other sequences in the same sample as well. The V and J genes are TRBV11-2 and TRBJ2-7; 13 nucleotides line up with TRBD2. The CDR3 runs 15 residues. Trimming cost V 5 bases and J 3 bases; bases outside gene matches: 4. Germline loops: CDR1 SGHAT, CDR2 FQNNGV. CDR3 DNA sequence: TGTGCCAGCAGCCTCGGACTAGCGGGAGTCTACGAGCAGTACTTC. It specifies CASSLGLAGVYEQYF. The whole variable domain, filled in from reference TRBV11-2 and TRBJ2-7, reads EAGVAQSPRYKIIEKRQSVAFWCNPISGHATLYWYQQILGQGPKLLIQFQNNGVVDDSQLPKDRFSAERLKGVDSTLKIQPAKLEDSAVYLCASSLGLAGVYEQYFGPGTRLTVT.

The J gene is TRBJ2-2, the V gene TRBV27; 7 bases align to TRBD2. Germline CDR1 MNHEY, CDR2 SMNVEV (reference sequence). V was pared by 5 bases and J by 5 bases, with 8 bases of the junction left unmatched. The CDR3 covers 15 residues. The CDR3 DNA reads TGTGCCAGCAGTACATTAGCGGGCCTAACCGGGGAGCTGTTTTTT. Translation gives CASSTLAGLTGELFF.

The CDR3 DNA follows: TGCGCCAGCAGTGAGTCGGAGTTAGCCTCGTTGTACTTC. Encoded protein: CASSESELASLYF. The V call is TRBV10-1, the J call TRBJ2-7; D uncertain. The germline V and J ends were trimmed by 0 bases and 12 bases, with 15 bases remaining between them. The CDR3 runs 13 residues. Germline V gives CDR1 WNHNN, CDR2 SYGVQD (reference sequence).

The CDR3 here is CASSEQGYEQYF. CDR3 nucleotide sequence: TGTGCCAGCAGCGAACAGGGCTACGAGCAGTACTTC. V gene TRBV7-8 combines with J gene TRBJ2-7; tentatively, D is TRBD1 (6 bases). CDR1 and CDR2 from the germline V gene are SGHVS and FQNEAQ. V lost 5 bases and J lost 3, with 8 bases in between. CDR3 length equals 12 residues.

This chain connects TRBV27 to TRBJ1-5; D is possibly TRBD1 (6 bases). Germline CDR1 and CDR2: MNHEY and SMNVEV (reference sequence). The CDR3 covers 14 residues. V was cut by 5 bases and J by 2 bases, with 10 bases left in between. CDR3 sequence reads: CASSPSGGNQPQHF. For the CDR3, the DNA is TGTGCCAGCAGTCCATCAGGGGGCAATCAGCCCCAGCATTTT.

This chain uses TRBV5-4 with TRBJ1-2, with a tentative D call TRBD1 (6 bases). Trimming removed 4 bases at V and 8 bases at J, with 15 bases between. CDR1 and CDR2 from the germline V gene are SGHNT and YYREEE (reference sequence). The CDR3 has 13 residues. As DNA, the CDR3 is TGTGCCAGCAGCCCCGACAGGAGACGGGGCTACACCTTC. Translated: CASSPDRRRGYTF.

This chain connects TRBV5-4 to TRBJ1-4; D is possibly TRBD1 (5 bases). There are 13 residues in the CDR3. Trimming removed 4 bases from V and 14 bases from J, with 18 bases in between. Per germline, CDR1 SGHNT and CDR2 YYREEE (reference sequence). The CDR3 protein is CASSTESGGGLFF. CDR3 sequence (DNA): TGTGCCAGCAGCACAGAAAGTGGGGGAGGTCTGTTTTTT.

V usage is TRBV13 and J usage is TRBJ2-4; TRBD1 matches at 8 bases. V shed 4 bases, J shed 3 bases, and the junction held 5 bases outside the gene matches. CDR1 is PRHDT and CDR2 is FYEKMQ in the germline V gene (reference sequence). The CDR3 length is 15 residues. The CDR3 sequence is CASSSDRADKNIQYF. CDR3 nucleotide sequence: TGTGCCAGCAGCTCGGACAGGGCCGACAAAAACATTCAGTACTTC.

The gene calls are TRBV28 and TRBJ2-1; 10 bases agree with TRBD1. The germline CDR1 and CDR2 sequences are MDHEN and SYDVKM. Unmatched junction bases numbered 4, after V lost 1 base and J lost 4 bases. The CDR3 runs 16 residues. CDR3 in DNA: TGTGCCAGCAGTTTATTCGGACAGGGGGGATACAATGAGCAGTTCTTC. Translating it yields CASSLFGQGGYNEQFF.

The J gene is TRBJ1-3, the V gene TRBV28; TRBD1 might be the D (5 bases). Germline loops: CDR1 MDHEN, CDR2 SYDVKM. Trimming took 4 bases from V and 2 from J, leaving 15 bases between them. The CDR3 is made up of 16 amino acids. The CDR3 DNA reads as TGTGCCAGCAGTTCATACCCAGGGATCCCTGGAAACACCATATATTTT. Translation: CASSSYPGIPGNTIYF. Supplemented by reference TRBV28 and TRBJ1-3, the full variable domain reads DVKVTQSSRYLVKRTGEKVFLECVQDMDHENMFWYRQDPGLGLRLIYFSYDVKMKEKGDIPEGYSVSREKKERFSLILESASTNQTSMYLCASSSYPGIPGNTIYFGEGSWLTVV.

The chain uses TRBV6-5 and TRBJ1-1; D remains unclear. The length of the CDR3 is 14 residues. The V gene's germline CDR1 is MNHEY and CDR2 SVGAGI. V was pared by 6 bases and J by 3 bases, with 14 bases between. CDR3 protein: CASSRRRADTEAFF. In DNA form, the CDR3 reads TGTGCCAGCAGCCGTCGGAGGGCTGACACTGAAGCTTTCTTT.

The rearrangement uses TRBV18 and TRBJ2-4; TRBD1 is a possible D gene (6 bases). CDR3 size: 13 residues. Germline assignment: CDR1 KGHSH and CDR2 LQKENI. V lost 9 bases and J 6 bases, leaving 15 bases between the germline ends. The CDR3 region is CASGEGVSNIQYF. The CDR3 DNA sequence: TGTGCCAGTGGCGAGGGGGTATCAAACATTCAGTACTTC.

The rearrangement links TRBV11-2 to TRBJ2-1; a weak D match, TRBD2 (6 bases). V was clipped by 1 base and J by 0 bases, with 7 bases between them. The CDR3 is 15 amino acids. CDR1 and CDR2 from the germline V gene are SGHAT and FQNNGV. The CDR3 here is CASSLAGSSYNEQFF. DNA of the CDR3: TGTGCCAGCAGCTTAGCCGGGAGCTCCTACAATGAGCAGTTCTTC.

This clone has more than one count but fewer than ten. The chain couples TRBV28 to TRBJ2-1; TRBD2 matches at 7 bases. Germline values: CDR1 MDHEN, CDR2 SYDVKM. The J segment lost 8 bases and the V segment lost 6 bases, leaving 7 bases of the junction unmatched. The CDR3 runs 13 residues. CDR3 DNA: TGTGCCAGCAGGGGGGGGGTTTGGGATGAGCAGTTCTTC. Its translation is CASRGGVWDEQFF.

The chain recombines TRBV11-2 with TRBJ1-6; the D is unclear. With 2 bases removed from V and 7 bases from J, the gap between germline ends came to 12 bases. The CDR3 runs 15 residues. Germline CDR1 SGHAT, CDR2 FQNNGV. CDR3 residues: CASSLRWQRNSPLHF. The CDR3 nucleotides read TGTGCCAGCAGCTTAAGGTGGCAGAGGAATTCACCCCTCCACTTT. Together with reference TRBV11-2 and TRBJ1-6, the CDR3 gives the full variable domain: EAGVAQSPRYKIIEKRQSVAFWCNPISGHATLYWYQQILGQGPKLLIQFQNNGVVDDSQLPKDRFSAERLKGVDSTLKIQPAKLEDSAVYLCASSLRWQRNSPLHFGNGTRLTVT.